A selection of T cell receptor beta chains follows, all from one sample in a study of CD8 T cells in Susac syndrome. TCRdb independently ran MiXCR on the immunoSEQ multiplex PCR reads; one entry per CDR3 protein. Of about 140,000 distinct CDR3 sequences listed, 95% were seen once; the top ten hold 0.14%. Sequencing was carried out using CD4+ T cells from PBMCs. The receptors originated from a human donor with Susac syndrome. The CDR3 runs from the conserved cysteine through the conserved F or W. The D gene is left open where the match is weak. Some rows mark clone size as missing; the rest say once, few, many or name a class of expanded clone.

CDR3	DNA	size	J	D	length	V
CSAPQTRGSRDTQYF	TGCAGTGCTCCCCAGACTAGAGGGAGTCGAGATACGCAGTATTTT	-	TRBJ2-3	-	15	TRBV20-1
CSVERTGPHNYGYTF	TGCAGCGTGGAGAGGACAGGTCCTCATAACTATGGCTACACCTTC	-	TRBJ1-2	TRBD1	15	TRBV29-1
CSATSGISYEQYF	TGCAGTGCGACTAGCGGGATCTCCTACGAGCAGTACTTC	-	TRBJ2-7	TRBD2	13	TRBV20-1
CASSDARGDTQYF	TGTGCCAGCAGTGACGCAAGGGGAGATACGCAGTATTTT	-	TRBJ2-3	-	13	TRBV25-1
CSAAPGTSGGPLGYF	TGCAGTGCTGCACCCGGGACTAGCGGGGGGCCCCTAGGGTACTTC	-	TRBJ2-5	TRBD2	15	TRBV20-1
CSASPTRTGNYEQYF	TGCAGTGCTAGTCCAACCCGAACAGGGAACTACGAGCAGTACTTC	-	TRBJ2-7	-	15	TRBV20-1
CAIKRQSNQPQHF	TGTGCCATTAAGCGACAGTCCAATCAGCCCCAGCATTTT	-	TRBJ1-5	-	13	TRBV28
CAWSTPSSRRGNTIYF	TGTGCCTGGAGTACACCCTCCTCCAGGCGCGGAAACACCATATATTTT	-	TRBJ1-3	-	16	TRBV30
CASSLVPGQYSGANVLTF	TGTGCCAGCAGCTTGGTTCCGGGACAATACTCTGGGGCCAACGTCCTGACTTTC	-	TRBJ2-6	-	18	TRBV5-6
CATSRDLAGVAEQYF	TGTGCCACCAGCAGAGATCTAGCGGGAGTAGCCGAGCAGTACTTC	-	TRBJ2-7	TRBD2	15	TRBV15
CSAFRAYEQYF	TGCAGTGCTTTCAGGGCCTACGAGCAGTACTTC	-	TRBJ2-7	-	11	TRBV20-1
CAWSLPRRAYTEAFF	TGTGCCTGGAGTCTCCCCCGGCGGGCCTACACTGAAGCTTTCTTT	-	TRBJ1-1	-	15	TRBV30
CASSPREGWQYF	TGTGCCAGCAGCCCCCGGGAGGGTTGGCAGTACTTC	-	TRBJ2-7	TRBD2	12	TRBV5-6
CASSVDEGTSPPGELFF	TGTGCCAGCAGCGTAGATGAAGGTACCTCGCCCCCCGGGGAGCTGTTTTTT	-	TRBJ2-2	-	17	TRBV9
CASSRTPPTDTQYF	TGTGCCAGCAGCAGGACTCCCCCCACAGATACGCAGTATTTT	-	TRBJ2-3	-	14	TRBV7-2
CASSLEQGNQPQHF	TGTGCCAGCAGTTTAGAACAGGGGAATCAGCCCCAGCATTTT	-	TRBJ1-5	TRBD1	14	TRBV27
CASSQEGRGRAFF	TGCGCCAGCAGCCAAGAAGGGCGAGGGCGAGCTTTCTTT	-	TRBJ1-1	-	13	TRBV4-1
CATSDLQTQYF	TGTGCCACCAGTGATTTGCAGACCCAGTACTTC	-	TRBJ2-5	-	11	TRBV24-1
CASSHDRGVPYEQYF	TGTGCCAGCAGCCACGACAGGGGGGTTCCCTACGAGCAGTACTTC	-	TRBJ2-7	TRBD1	15	TRBV7-2
CASSTLAGGGRNEQFF	TGTGCCAGCAGCACCCTAGCGGGAGGAGGTAGAAATGAGCAGTTCTTC	-	TRBJ2-1	TRBD2	16	TRBV3-1
CASSRNEANTEAFF	TGTGCCAGCTCACGGAACGAGGCGAACACTGAAGCTTTCTTT	-	TRBJ1-1	-	14	TRBV18
CAWKRGAYGYTF	TGTGCCTGGAAACGGGGAGCCTATGGCTACACCTTC	once	TRBJ1-2	-	12	TRBV30
CSARMAGGPWYNEQFF	TGCAGTGCTAGAATGGCGGGAGGGCCGTGGTACAATGAGCAGTTCTTC	-	TRBJ2-1	TRBD2	16	TRBV20-1
CASSLGTTSGNTIYF	TGTGCCAGCAGCCTGGGGACGACCTCTGGAAACACCATATATTTT	-	TRBJ1-3	-	15	TRBV9
CAWAGAKEQYF	TGTGCCTGGGCAGGGGCGAAGGAGCAGTACTTC	-	TRBJ2-7	-	11	TRBV30
CASSLVGQGFNEQFF	TGTGCCAGCAGCTTAGTCGGACAGGGGTTCAATGAGCAGTTCTTC	-	TRBJ2-1	TRBD1	15	TRBV7-2
CASSARQGRNTEAFF	TGTGCCAGCAGCGCCCGACAGGGGAGGAACACTGAAGCTTTCTTT	-	TRBJ1-1	TRBD1	15	TRBV7-4
CASSSGTGQSTEAFF	TGTGCCAGCAGTTCCGGGACAGGCCAGAGCACTGAAGCTTTCTTT	-	TRBJ1-1	TRBD1	15	TRBV6-6
CASSFSGSTYNEQFF	TGTGCCAGCAGCTTTAGCGGGAGTACTTACAATGAGCAGTTCTTC	once	TRBJ2-1	TRBD2	15	TRBV7-8
CSVEAGYTEAFF	TGCAGCGTTGAGGCAGGCTACACTGAAGCTTTCTTT	-	TRBJ1-1	-	12	TRBV29-1
CASSLSETANYGYTF	TGTGCCAGCAGTTTATCTGAAACAGCAAACTATGGCTACACCTTC	-	TRBJ1-2	-	15	TRBV27
CSARDQQDEQFF	TGCAGTGCTAGAGATCAACAGGATGAGCAGTTCTTC	-	TRBJ2-1	-	12	TRBV20-1
CASSLSLSYEQYF	TGTGCCAGCAGTTTAAGTCTCTCCTACGAGCAGTACTTC	-	TRBJ2-7	-	13	TRBV12-3/TRBV12-4
CASTTTTYYGYTF	TGTGCCAGTACCACGACCACCTACTATGGCTACACCTTC	-	TRBJ1-2	-	13	TRBV19
CSAPGLEISDTQYF	TGCAGTGCACCGGGACTAGAAATCTCAGATACGCAGTATTTT	-	TRBJ2-3	TRBD2	14	TRBV20-1
CAISSGHQETQYF	TGTGCCATCAGTTCGGGTCATCAAGAGACCCAGTACTTC	-	TRBJ2-5	-	13	TRBV10-3
CASSVGGSAYEQYF	TGTGCCAGCAGCGTAGGCGGAAGTGCCTACGAGCAGTACTTC	-	TRBJ2-7	-	14	TRBV9
CAWSVNRRGPEQYF	TGTGCCTGGAGTGTAAATCGAAGGGGGCCCGAGCAGTACTTC	-	TRBJ2-7	TRBD1	14	TRBV30
CASSVDGRDDEQFF	TGTGCCAGCAGCGTAGACGGGAGGGATGACGAGCAGTTCTTC	-	TRBJ2-1	TRBD2	14	TRBV9
CASSLGRVHTEAFF	TGTGCCAGCAGCTTAGGGCGGGTCCACACTGAAGCTTTCTTT	-	TRBJ1-1	-	14	TRBV7-2
CADRGEGCEQYF	TGTGCTGACCGAGGGGAAGGCTGCGAGCAGTACTTC	-	TRBJ2-7	-	12	TRBV7-9
CASSLGLAINEQFF	TGTGCCAGCAGCTTAGGACTAGCGATCAATGAGCAGTTCTTC	few	TRBJ2-1	TRBD2	14	TRBV7-9
CSASGTTFRSNEQFF	TGCAGTGCGAGTGGGACTACCTTTCGTTCCAATGAGCAGTTCTTC	-	TRBJ2-1	TRBD2	15	TRBV20-1
CASSLQGPQQYYGYTF	TGTGCCAGCAGCTTACAGGGCCCCCAGCAATACTATGGCTACACCTTC	once	TRBJ1-2	-	16	TRBV7-2
CASSPLGFGGEQYF	TGTGCCAGCAGCCCACTAGGGTTCGGTGGCGAGCAGTACTTC	-	TRBJ2-7	-	14	TRBV11-1
CASSPRGGGGETQYF	TGTGCCAGCAGTCCACGGGGCGGTGGAGGGGAGACCCAGTACTTC	-	TRBJ2-5	-	15	TRBV2
CASGDRLTDTQYF	TGTGCCAGCGGGGACAGGCTCACAGATACGCAGTATTTT	-	TRBJ2-3	TRBD1	13	TRBV9
CASRPNLARARDTQYF	TGTGCCAGCAGGCCTAATTTAGCCCGGGCAAGGGATACGCAGTATTTT	once	TRBJ2-3	-	16	TRBV12-3/TRBV12-4
CASRATLGAHSGWFF	TGTGCCAGCAGGGCGACGTTGGGAGCCCATAGCGGGTGGTTCTTC	-	TRBJ2-1	TRBD2	15	TRBV9
CASSLTGLRETQYF	TGTGCCAGCAGCCTTACAGGGCTTCGAGAGACCCAGTACTTC	-	TRBJ2-5	-	14	TRBV28
CATSGGGDETQYF	TGTGCCACCAGTGGTGGGGGAGACGAGACCCAGTACTTC	-	TRBJ2-5	-	13	TRBV24-1
CASSQTMGHYNEQFF	TGTGCCAGCAGCCAGACCATGGGGCACTACAATGAGCAGTTCTTC	-	TRBJ2-1	-	15	TRBV3-1
CASTRTGGNTEAFF	TGTGCCTCCACTAGGACAGGTGGGAACACTGAAGCTTTCTTT	-	TRBJ1-1	TRBD1	14	TRBV30
CASSAGPEQFF	TGTGCCAGCAGCGCCGGGCCGGAGCAGTTCTTC	-	TRBJ2-1	-	11	TRBV14
CSAEGYGYTF	TGCAGTGCCGAAGGATATGGCTACACCTTC	-	TRBJ1-2	-	10	TRBV20-1
CSVAGASNQPQHF	TGCAGCGTTGCCGGGGCGAGCAATCAGCCCCAGCATTTT	-	TRBJ1-5	-	13	TRBV29-1
CASSAGQANYGYTF	TGTGCCAGCAGCGCTGGACAGGCGAACTATGGCTACACCTTC	-	TRBJ1-2	TRBD1	14	TRBV9
CASTPQGNYGYTF	TGTGCCAGTACCCCACAGGGGAACTATGGCTACACCTTC	-	TRBJ1-2	TRBD1	13	TRBV19
CASQGRETEAFF	TGTGCCAGCCAGGGAAGAGAGACTGAAGCTTTCTTT	once	TRBJ1-1	-	12	TRBV6-5
CASGPGGQGTGELFF	TGTGCCAGCGGGCCTGGGGGGCAGGGCACCGGGGAGCTGTTTTTT	-	TRBJ2-2	-	15	TRBV12-3/TRBV12-4